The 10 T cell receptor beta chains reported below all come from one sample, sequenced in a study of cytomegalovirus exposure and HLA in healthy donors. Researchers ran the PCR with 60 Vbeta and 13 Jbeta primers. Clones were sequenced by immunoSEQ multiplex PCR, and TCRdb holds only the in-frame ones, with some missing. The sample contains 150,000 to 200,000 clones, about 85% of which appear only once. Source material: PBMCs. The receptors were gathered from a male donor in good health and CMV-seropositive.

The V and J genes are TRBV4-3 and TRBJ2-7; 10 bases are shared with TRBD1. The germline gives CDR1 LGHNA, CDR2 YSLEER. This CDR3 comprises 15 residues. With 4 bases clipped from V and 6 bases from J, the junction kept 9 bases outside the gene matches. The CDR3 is CASSRDRGRDSEQYF. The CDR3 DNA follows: TGCGCCAGCAGCCGAGACAGGGGGCGCGACTCCGAGCAGTACTTC.

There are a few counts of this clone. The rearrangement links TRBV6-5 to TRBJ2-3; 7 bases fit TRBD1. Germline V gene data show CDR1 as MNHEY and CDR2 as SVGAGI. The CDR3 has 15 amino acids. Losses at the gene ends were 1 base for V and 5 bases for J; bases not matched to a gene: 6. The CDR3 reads CASSYLQGQGDTQYF. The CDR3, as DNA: TGTGCCAGCAGTTACTTACAGGGGCAAGGAGATACGCAGTATTTT.

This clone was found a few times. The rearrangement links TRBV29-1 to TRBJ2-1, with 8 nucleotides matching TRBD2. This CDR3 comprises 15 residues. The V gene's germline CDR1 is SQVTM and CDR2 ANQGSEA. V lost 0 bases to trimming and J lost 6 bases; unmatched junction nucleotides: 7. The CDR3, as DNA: TGCAGCGTTGAAGATCGACTAGCGCTCGGCAATGAGCAGTTCTTC. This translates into CSVEDRLALGNEQFF.

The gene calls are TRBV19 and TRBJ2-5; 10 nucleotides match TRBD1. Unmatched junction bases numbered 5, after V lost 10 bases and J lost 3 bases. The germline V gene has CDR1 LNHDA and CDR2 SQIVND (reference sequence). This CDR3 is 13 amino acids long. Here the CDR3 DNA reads TGTGCCATTGGGGACAGGGGCAAAGAGACCCAGTACTTC. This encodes CAIGDRGKETQYF.

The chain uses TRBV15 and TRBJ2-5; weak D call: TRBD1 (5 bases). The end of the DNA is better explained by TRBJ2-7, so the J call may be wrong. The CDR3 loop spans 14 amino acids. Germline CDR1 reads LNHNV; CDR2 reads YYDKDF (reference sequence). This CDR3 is CATSSSQGTYEQYF. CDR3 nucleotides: TGTGCCACCAGCAGCTCTCAGGGAACCTACGAGCAGTACTTC.

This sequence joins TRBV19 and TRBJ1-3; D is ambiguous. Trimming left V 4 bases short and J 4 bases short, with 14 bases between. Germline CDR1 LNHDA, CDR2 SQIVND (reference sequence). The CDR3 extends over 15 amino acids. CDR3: CASSTFRAAGNTIYF. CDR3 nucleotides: TGTGCCAGTAGTACATTCCGAGCGGCCGGAAACACCATATATTTT.

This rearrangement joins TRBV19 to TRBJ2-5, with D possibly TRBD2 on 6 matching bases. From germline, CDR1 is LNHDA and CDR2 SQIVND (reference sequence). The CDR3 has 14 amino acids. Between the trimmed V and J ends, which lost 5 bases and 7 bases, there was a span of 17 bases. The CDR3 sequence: CASSAPGDSGTQYF. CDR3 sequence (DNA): TGTGCCAGTAGTGCCCCCGGGGACTCGGGGACCCAGTACTTC.

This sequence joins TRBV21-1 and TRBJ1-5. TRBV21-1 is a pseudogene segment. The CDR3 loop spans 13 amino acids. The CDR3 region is CASSKARGQPQHF. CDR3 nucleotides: TGTGCCAGCAGCAAAGCTCGGGGACAGCCCCAGCATTTT.

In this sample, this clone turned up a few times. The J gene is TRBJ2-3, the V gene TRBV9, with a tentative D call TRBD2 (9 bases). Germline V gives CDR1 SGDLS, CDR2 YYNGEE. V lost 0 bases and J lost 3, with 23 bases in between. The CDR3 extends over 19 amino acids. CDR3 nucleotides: TGTGCCAGCAGCGTAGACAGGGGGGTAACGGGACTAGCTACAGATACGCAGTATTTT. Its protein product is CASSVDRGVTGLATDTQYF.

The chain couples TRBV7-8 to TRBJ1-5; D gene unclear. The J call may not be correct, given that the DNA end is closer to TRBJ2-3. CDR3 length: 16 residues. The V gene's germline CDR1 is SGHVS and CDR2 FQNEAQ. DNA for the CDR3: TGTGCCAGCAGCTCCGAAGTCGTCAGTAGCAATCAGCCCCAGTATTTT. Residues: CASSSEVVSSNQPQYF.